Below, 25 T cell receptor beta chains from the same sample are listed, as sequenced in a study of regulatory T cells in long-lasting Graves disease. Construction of the TCR beta libraries employed iRepertoire HTBI primers in conjunction with Arm-PCR of CDR3 regions. From the multiplex PCR reads, TCRdb called clonotypes with MiXCR, one entry per CDR3 protein. The data show a few hundred thousand distinct CDR3 sequences, with roughly 23% seen just once and around 30% held by the top ten. The time point here: persistent/refractory GD, antithyroid drugs over 5 years with positive TRAb. RNA from PBMCs was the source of the TCR library. Material: peripheral blood mononuclear cells (PBMCs), obtained when the disease was refractory, from a patient treated with antithyroid drugs. These TCRs come from a woman aged 40 to 50 with Graves disease.

The chain employs TRBV28 and TRBJ1-1, with D unresolved. The V gene lost 5 bases and the J gene lost 0 bases, with 19 bases spanning the gap. The CDR3 is made up of 17 amino acids. Germline V lookup: CDR1 MDHEN, CDR2 SYDVKM. CDR3 protein: CASSLYARRYMNTEAFF. The CDR3 bases are TGTGCCAGCAGTCTCTACGCTCGGAGATACATGAACACTGAAGCTTTCTTT.

This clonotype was detected ten times or more. The chain recombines TRBV28 with TRBJ1-6; D unclear. V shed 4 bases and J shed 5 bases, with 12 bases lying between them. Per germline, CDR1 MDHEN and CDR2 SYDVKM. This CDR3 spans 15 amino acids. Written as DNA, the CDR3 is TGTGCCAGCAGTTATAAGCTGGGCAATAATTCACCCCTCCACTTT. Translation: CASSYKLGNNSPLHF.

The chain employs TRBV14 and TRBJ1-2; D might be TRBD1 (5 bases). The germline V gene encodes CDR1 SGHDN and CDR2 FVKESK. The CDR3 sequence is 16 residues long. V dropped 0 bases and J dropped 3 bases, with 14 bases sitting between them. The CDR3: CASSQDPRRGYYGYTF. Here the CDR3 DNA reads TGTGCCAGCAGCCAAGATCCGCGCCGGGGGTACTATGGCTACACCTTC.

This clonotype has just a few counts. The V gene is TRBV4-1, the J gene TRBJ1-5; D not certain. Germline V gene sequence: CDR1 MGHRA, CDR2 YSYEKL. With 0 bases removed from V and 0 bases from J, the gap between germline ends came to 6 bases. The CDR3 length is 15 residues. CDR3 DNA: TGCGCCAGCAGCCAAGAATGGGGTAGCAATCAGCCCCAGCATTTT. This translates into CASSQEWGSNQPQHF.

Only a few counts were recorded for this clonotype. The chain joins TRBV29-1 to TRBJ2-7; TRBD1 matches at 7 bases. Germline CDR1 SQVTM, CDR2 ANQGSEA. V lost 3 bases, J lost 3 bases, and 11 bases stayed unmatched. The CDR3 is 15 residues long. CDR3 DNA: TGCAGCGTTGAGGGCTCCCGGGACAGAAACTACGAGCAGTACTTC. Encoded protein: CSVEGSRDRNYEQYF.

This clonotype was detected only a few times. The V gene is TRBV7-9, the J gene TRBJ1-3, with 7 bases fitting TRBD1. The CDR3 runs to 15 residues. Trimming at V came to 1 base and at J to 7 bases, leaving 7 bases not matched to a gene. Germline V CDR1 and CDR2: SEHNR, FQNEAQ (reference sequence). Here the CDR3 reads CASSLGTGVANTIYF. Here the CDR3 DNA reads TGTGCCAGCAGCTTAGGGACAGGCGTCGCGAACACCATATATTTT.

This clonotype was counted many times. The chain uses TRBV10-3 and TRBJ2-5; 10 nucleotides line up with TRBD2. The V gene end was trimmed by 10 bases and the J gene end by 4 bases; junction bases not matched to a gene: 9. The CDR3 has 14 amino acids. CDR1 is ENHRY, CDR2 SYGVKD, per germline. This chain's CDR3 is CATGASGSSETQYF. For the CDR3, the DNA is TGTGCCACGGGCGCTAGCGGGAGCTCAGAGACCCAGTACTTC.

The V and J genes are TRBV7-8 and TRBJ2-1, with D tentatively TRBD2 (6 bases). Germline values: CDR1 SGHVS, CDR2 FQNEAQ. The CDR3 runs to 17 residues. Trimming cost V 1 base and J 2 bases, with 15 bases left between them. CDR3 DNA sequence: TGTGCCAGCAGCTTAGATAGCCTAGCGCAACCCTACAATGAGCAGTTCTTC. Its translation: CASSLDSLAQPYNEQFF.

This clonotype was picked up one time. CDR3 DNA: TGTGCCAGCAGTGAAGAGGGATTCTCTGGAAACACCATATATTTT. It is translated as CASSEEGFSGNTIYF. The chain employs TRBV2 and TRBJ1-3; D is uncertain. The V end was cut by 1 base, the J end by 0 bases, with 7 bases between. Germline assignment: CDR1 SNHLY and CDR2 FYNNEI. The CDR3 has 15 amino acids.

This clonotype was seen ten or more times. The chain is built from TRBV28 and TRBJ1-6; TRBD1 matches 7 bases. V shed 5 bases, J shed 3 bases, and the junction held 4 bases outside the gene matches. The CDR3 contains 15 residues. The germline gives CDR1 MDHEN, CDR2 SYDVKM. The CDR3 nucleotides are TGTGCCAGCAGTCACCGACAGGGCTATAATTCACCCCTCCACTTT. Translation gives CASSHRQGYNSPLHF.

J is TRBJ2-7 and V is TRBV11-2; 8 bases are a match to TRBD1. This CDR3 is built from 15 residues. Germline-derived CDR1 and CDR2 are SGHAT and FQNNGV. V gave up 1 base and J gave up 2 bases; unmatched junction bases: 4. CDR3 sequence (DNA): TGTGCCAGCAGCTTAGGGACAGGGAAGGCCTACGAGCAGTACTTC. Protein sequence: CASSLGTGKAYEQYF.

This clonotype has a count of ten or more. The chain joins TRBV2 to TRBJ1-2; maybe TRBD1 (6 bases). The germline CDR1 and CDR2 sequences are SNHLY and FYNNEI. The CDR3 is 14 amino acids. Trimming pared 6 bases from V and 5 bases from J, leaving 16 bases between. In DNA, the CDR3 is TGTGCCAGCAGCAAAACGACAGGCGTGTATGGCTACACCTTC. This gives the protein CASSKTTGVYGYTF.

The CDR3 loop is CACWTGDSNQPQHF. CDR3 DNA: TGTGCCTGTTGGACAGGGGACAGCAATCAGCCCCAGCATTTT. The V call is TRBV19, the J call TRBJ1-5; 9 positions agree with TRBD1. The CDR3 spans 14 residues. Germline values: CDR1 LNHDA, CDR2 SQIVND (reference sequence). The V gene end was trimmed by 11 bases and the J gene end by 1 base; junction bases not matched to a gene: 6.

This clonotype was seen more than once but under ten times. The chain carries TRBV7-6 and TRBJ1-4; TRBD1 aligns across 8 bases. After removal of 1 base from V and 8 bases from J, the junction contained 6 bases not matched to a gene. The CDR3 sequence is 15 residues long. Per the germline V gene, CDR1 is SGHVS and CDR2 is FNYEAQ. The chain's CDR3 is CASSLGDRRKEKLFF. In DNA, the CDR3 is TGTGCCAGCAGCTTAGGGGACAGGCGGAAAGAAAAACTGTTTTTT. The variable domain in full, with the rest retrieved from reference TRBV7-6 and TRBJ1-4, is GAGVSQSPRYKVTKRGQDVALRCDPISGHVSLYWYRQALGQGPEFLTYFNYEAQQDKSGLPNDRFSAERPEGSISTLTIQRTEQRDSAMYRCASSLGDRRKEKLFFGSGTQLSVL.

This clonotype was observed many times. The chain recombines TRBV15 with TRBJ1-5; D remains ambiguous. In germline, CDR1 is LNHNV, CDR2 YYDKDF (reference sequence). CDR3 size: 13 residues. V was trimmed by 5 bases and J by 0 bases, leaving 5 bases between them. CDR3 sequence: CATSLNSNQPQHF. For the CDR3, the DNA is TGTGCCACCAGCCTTAATAGCAATCAGCCCCAGCATTTT.

In its sample, this clonotype was seen many times. This chain links TRBV7-8 with TRBJ2-7; 7 nucleotides line up with TRBD2. In germline, CDR1 is SGHVS, CDR2 FQNEAQ. The CDR3 has 15 amino acids. V shed 6 bases and J 4 bases; nucleotides not matched to a gene: 12. The CDR3 coding sequence is TGTGCCAGCAGGGTTCAGGGAGGGTGGGCGTACGAGCAGTACTTC. Protein: CASRVQGGWAYEQYF.

This clonotype was picked up a small number of times. This chain joins TRBV29-1 and TRBJ2-7; 7 nucleotides match TRBD2. From germline, CDR1 is SQVTM and CDR2 ANQGSEA. V shed 7 bases, J shed 4 bases, and the junction held 10 bases outside the gene matches. The CDR3 covers 13 residues. CDR3 loop: CSARTGGSYEQYF. CDR3 DNA sequence: TGCAGCGCACGGACTGGCGGGAGTTACGAGCAGTACTTC.

This clonotype was counted a few times. The chain is built from TRBV5-5 and TRBJ2-5; D is unclear. Trimming left V 5 bases short and J 1 base short, with 9 bases between. CDR3 length: 13 residues. CDR1 SGHKS and CDR2 YYEKEE come from the germline V gene (reference sequence). The CDR3 sequence is CASSSDIQETQYF. The DNA for the CDR3 is TGTGCCAGCAGTTCGGATATCCAAGAGACCCAGTACTTC.

The V gene is TRBV5-5, the J gene TRBJ1-2; D gene ambiguous. CDR1 SGHKS and CDR2 YYEKEE come from the germline V gene (reference sequence). This CDR3 is built from 14 residues. Trimming removed 3 bases from V and 2 bases from J, with 11 bases in between. CDR3 sequence (DNA): TGTGCCAGCAGCTACCCAGGCTTCAACTATGGCTACACCTTC. It translates to CASSYPGFNYGYTF.

The gene calls are TRBV20-1 and TRBJ1-1; tentative D call: TRBD1 (6 bases). CDR3 length: 14 residues. With 7 bases removed from V and 5 bases from J, the gap between germline ends came to 20 bases. The germline V gene encodes CDR1 DFQATT and CDR2 SNEGSKA (reference sequence). The CDR3 sequence is CSVLTDRMGTEAFF. The CDR3 coding sequence is TGCAGTGTCCTCACTGACAGGATGGGGACTGAAGCTTTCTTT.

Remarks on this clonotype: One base away lies a much larger clone, so this may be a sequencing read error. The rearrangement uses TRBV28 and TRBJ1-1; D might be TRBD1 (5 bases). Germline V gene sequence: CDR1 MDHEN, CDR2 SYDVKM. This CDR3 is built from 12 residues. The ends were cut back, 9 bases at V and 4 bases at J, with 12 bases in the middle. The CDR3 DNA reads as TGTGCCAGTTCCGGGACGAGCACTGAAGCTTTCTTT. The encoded protein is CASSGTSTEAFF.

This clonotype has a single count. The chain has TRBV24-1 and TRBJ2-3, with 8 bases that match TRBD1. The trim removed 9 bases at V and 6 bases at J, leaving 13 bases unmatched. The CDR3 extends over 15 amino acids. Per the germline V gene, CDR1 is KGHDR and CDR2 is SFDVKD. The CDR3 reads CATSPGQAKGDTQYF. In DNA form, the CDR3 reads TGTGCCACCTCCCCGGGACAGGCGAAAGGGGATACGCAGTATTTT.

This clonotype was seen a few times. The rearrangement joins TRBV4-1 to TRBJ2-5; D is uncertain. The CDR3 extends over 14 amino acids. V was clipped by 2 bases and J by 0 bases, with 7 bases between them. Germline V gene data show CDR1 as MGHRA and CDR2 as YSYEKL. Written as DNA, the CDR3 is TGCGCCAGCAGCCAAAACTTGGACCAAGAGACCCAGTACTTC. It encodes CASSQNLDQETQYF.

This chain connects TRBV27 to TRBJ2-7, with unresolved D. V gave up 5 bases and J gave up 0 bases, with 8 bases separating them. This CDR3 is 13 amino acids long. CDR1 MNHEY and CDR2 SMNVEV come from the germline V gene (reference sequence). The CDR3 bases are TGTGCCAGCAGTCGGGCCACCTCCTACGAGCAGTACTTC. Residues: CASSRATSYEQYF.

This chain connects TRBV5-1 to TRBJ2-2; either TRBD1 or TRBD2 may fit D (5 bases each). The CDR3 consists of 15 residues. The germline V and J ends were trimmed by 1 base and 2 bases, with 9 bases remaining between them. The germline gives CDR1 SGHRS, CDR2 YFSETQ. CDR3: CASSLRGVNTGELFF. In nucleotides, the CDR3 is TGCGCCAGCAGCTTGAGAGGGGTCAACACCGGGGAGCTGTTTTTT.